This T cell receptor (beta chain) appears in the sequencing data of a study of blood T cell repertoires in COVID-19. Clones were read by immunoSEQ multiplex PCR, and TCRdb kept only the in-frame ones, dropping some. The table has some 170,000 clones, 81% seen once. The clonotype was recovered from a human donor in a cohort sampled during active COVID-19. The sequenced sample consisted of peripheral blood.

As DNA, the CDR3 is TGCGCCAGCAGCCAAGTACTAGCGGGAGCCTACGAGCAGTACTTC. It is translated as CASSQVLAGAYEQYF. The chain has TRBV4-3 and TRBJ2-7; 11 positions agree with TRBD2. Germline V lookup: CDR1 LGHNA, CDR2 YSLEER. The CDR3 sequence is 15 residues long. Germline trimming cut 1 base from V and 2 bases from J; bases unmatched to any gene: 1.